This passage covers 9 T cell receptor beta chains from one sample sequenced in a study of blood T cell repertoires in COVID-19. Clones were sequenced by immunoSEQ multiplex PCR, and TCRdb holds only the in-frame ones, with some missing. The sample shows 70,000 to 90,000 clones, under 85% of them seen only once. Sequencing was carried out using peripheral blood. The source is a man in his sixties or seventies with acute or convalescent COVID-19.

This chain connects TRBV6-5 to TRBJ1-2; weak D call: TRBD1 (5 bases). This CDR3 is 13 amino acids long. Germline V gene data show CDR1 as MNHEY and CDR2 as SVGAGI. Deletions cut 10 bases from V and 0 bases from J, with 12 bases between. Here the CDR3 DNA reads TGTGCCACCGTCGGGGGGACTAACTATGGCTACACCTTC. This translates into CATVGGTNYGYTF.

The V call is TRBV6-5, the J call TRBJ2-1; D is unclear. The CDR3 consists of 13 residues. V was clipped by 0 bases and J by 9 bases, with 9 bases between them. Germline values: CDR1 MNHEY, CDR2 SVGAGI. CDR3 in amino acids: CASSYSMSSEQFF. The CDR3 DNA reads TGTGCCAGCAGTTACTCGATGAGTAGTGAGCAGTTCTTC.

V is TRBV19 and J is TRBJ2-1; a possible D gene is TRBD1 (5 bases). Deletions cut 2 bases from V and 6 bases from J, with 8 bases between. The CDR3 contains 13 residues. CDR1 is LNHDA, CDR2 SQIVND, per germline (reference sequence). The CDR3 DNA reads as TGTGCCAGTAGTATACAGGGTTTCAATGAGCAGTTCTTC. Protein: CASSIQGFNEQFF.

The J gene is TRBJ2-1, the V gene TRBV7-9; 7 nucleotides match TRBD1. The CDR3 extends over 16 amino acids. CDR1 SEHNR and CDR2 FQNEAQ come from the germline V gene (reference sequence). Losses at the gene ends were 5 bases for V and 4 bases for J; bases not matched to a gene: 11. The CDR3 reads CASSRIGDRAYNEQFF. Here the CDR3 DNA reads TGTGCCAGCAGCCGAATCGGAGACAGGGCTTACAATGAGCAGTTCTTC.

The chain couples TRBV5-6 to TRBJ2-2, with 7 bases that match TRBD1. V shed 0 bases, J shed 3 bases, and the junction held 5 bases outside the gene matches. CDR1 SGHDT and CDR2 YYEEEE come from the germline V gene. The CDR3 is made up of 16 amino acids. This chain's CDR3 is CASSLAGQAYTGELFF. The CDR3 DNA is TGTGCCAGCAGCTTGGCAGGACAGGCTTACACCGGGGAGCTGTTTTTT.

J is TRBJ2-1 and V is TRBV11-2; D is possibly TRBD2 (5 bases). The CDR3 length is 15 residues. The V end was cut by 6 bases, the J end by 0 bases, with 12 bases between. Per the germline V gene, CDR1 is SGHAT and CDR2 is FQNNGV. CDR3 loop: CASSGLSSSYNEQFF. DNA for the CDR3: TGTGCCAGCAGTGGACTTTCAAGCTCCTACAATGAGCAGTTCTTC.

V is TRBV5-6 and J is TRBJ2-7; 7 nucleotides line up with TRBD1. The CDR3 sequence is 14 residues long. Looked up from germline, CDR1 is SGHDT and CDR2 is YYEEEE. The ends lost 4 bases at V and 3 bases at J; junction bases unmatched: 7. For the CDR3, the DNA is TGTGCCAGCAGCCCCGGAGCAGGGGGCTACGAGCAGTACTTC. It translates to CASSPGAGGYEQYF. Filled out from reference TRBV5-6 and TRBJ2-7, the complete variable domain reads DAGVTQSPTHLIKTRGQQVTLRCSPKSGHDTVSWYQQALGQGPQFIFQYYEEEERQRGNFPDRFSGHQFPNYSSELNVNALLLGDSALYLCASSPGAGGYEQYFGPGTRLTVT.

This chain connects TRBV19 to TRBJ2-5; TRBD2 aligns across 8 bases. The V gene's germline CDR1 is LNHDA and CDR2 SQIVND (reference sequence). Trimming cost V 4 bases and J 5 bases; bases outside gene matches: 3. The CDR3 runs to 13 residues. In nucleotides, the CDR3 is TGTGCCAGTAGTAGCGGGGGGTCTGAGACCCAGTACTTC. This sequence encodes CASSSGGSETQYF.

The rearrangement links TRBV28 to TRBJ1-1; D perhaps matches TRBD1 (6 bases). Germline V gene sequence: CDR1 MDHEN, CDR2 SYDVKM. This CDR3 comprises 18 residues. Between the trimmed V and J ends, which lost 5 bases and 1 base, there was a span of 23 bases. This CDR3 is CASSRTDSRDITNTEAFF. The CDR3 DNA reads as TGTGCCAGCAGTCGTACTGATAGCCGGGACATAACGAACACTGAAGCTTTCTTT.